This T cell receptor (beta chain) derives from a study of blood T cell repertoires in COVID-19. Whole-study context: Italy, Spain and the United States were the sources of the convalescent and acute COVID-19 samples. T cells, B-cell-depleted T cells, or PBMCs supplied cDNA or gDNA.

This clone was detected only a few times. Original processing notes: How many nucleated cells were present was estimated from reference gene primer amplification. Data came from immunoSEQ multiplex PCR; TCRdb stores just in-frame clones and leaves some out. V, J and clone size were drawn from that table, and D and trimming were deduced from the DNA. The sample lists 150,000 or so clones, 76% occurring once. Trimming shortened V by 5 bases and J by 6 bases, and 20 bases separated the two germline ends. The CDR3 consists of 15 residues. Per the germline V gene, CDR1 is MNHEY and CDR2 is SMNVEV (reference sequence).

This chain uses TRBV27 with TRBJ2-7, with D perhaps matching TRBD2 (6 bases). This receptor was obtained from a woman older than 75 with active or convalescent COVID-19. The specimen sequenced was peripheral blood. CDR3 amino acids: CASSAQPFWRGEQYF. The DNA for the CDR3 is TGTGCCAGCAGTGCCCAGCCTTTTTGGAGGGGCGAGCAGTACTTC.